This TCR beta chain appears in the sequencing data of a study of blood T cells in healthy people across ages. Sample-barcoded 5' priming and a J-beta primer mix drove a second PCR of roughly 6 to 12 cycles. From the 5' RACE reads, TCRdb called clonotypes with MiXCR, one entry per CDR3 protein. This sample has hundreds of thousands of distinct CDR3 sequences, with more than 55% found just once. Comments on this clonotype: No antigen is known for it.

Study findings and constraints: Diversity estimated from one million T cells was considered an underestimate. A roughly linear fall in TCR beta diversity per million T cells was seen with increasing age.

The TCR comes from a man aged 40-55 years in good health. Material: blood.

The CDR3 here is CASSLGRPGSANYEQYF. In nucleotides, the CDR3 is TGTGCCAGCAGCTTAGGACGGCCCGGGAGTGCCAACTACGAGCAGTACTTC. The rearrangement uses TRBV7-2 and TRBJ2-7; maybe TRBD2 (6 bases). Trimming cost V 1 base and J 3 bases, with 19 bases left between them. The CDR3 sequence is 17 residues long. The germline gives CDR1 SGHTA, CDR2 FQGNSA. Looking up the rest from reference TRBV7-2 and TRBJ2-7 gives the full variable domain: GAGVSQSPSNKVTEKGKDVELRCDPISGHTALYWYRQSLGQGLEFLIYFQGNSAPDKSGLPSDRFSAERTGGSVSTLTIQRTQQEDSAVYLCASSLGRPGSANYEQYFGPGTRLTVT.